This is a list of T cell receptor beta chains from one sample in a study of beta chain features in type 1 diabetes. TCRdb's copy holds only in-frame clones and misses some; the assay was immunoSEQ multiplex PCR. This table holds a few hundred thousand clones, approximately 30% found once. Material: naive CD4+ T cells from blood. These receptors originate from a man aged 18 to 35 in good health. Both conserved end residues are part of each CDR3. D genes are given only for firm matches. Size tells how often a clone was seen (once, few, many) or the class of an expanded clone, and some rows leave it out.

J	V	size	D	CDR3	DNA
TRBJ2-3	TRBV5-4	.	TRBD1	CASSRDRGLSDTQYF	TGTGCCAGCAGCCGGGACAGGGGGCTGTCAGATACGCAGTATTTT
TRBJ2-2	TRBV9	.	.	CASSVENRNTGELFF	TGTGCCAGCAGCGTAGAGAACAGAAACACCGGGGAGCTGTTTTTT
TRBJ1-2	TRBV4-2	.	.	CASSQATGRNNYGYTF	TGTGCCAGCAGCCAAGCCACGGGACGGAACAACTATGGCTACACCTTC
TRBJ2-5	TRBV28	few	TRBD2	CASSLLAGGFGGETQYF	TGTGCCAGCAGTTTACTAGCGGGAGGGTTCGGCGGCGAGACCCAGTACTTC
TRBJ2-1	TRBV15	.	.	CATSRDAGKGINNEQFF	TGTGCCACCAGCAGAGATGCCGGAAAGGGGATAAACAATGAGCAGTTCTTC
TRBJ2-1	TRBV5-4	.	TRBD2	CASSLVSRLAGGNEQFF	TGTGCCAGCAGCTTGGTCTCGAGACTAGCGGGAGGAAATGAGCAGTTCTTC
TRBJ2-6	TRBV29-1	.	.	CSVLRSGANVLTF	TGCAGCGTCCTGAGGTCCGGGGCCAACGTCCTGACTTTC
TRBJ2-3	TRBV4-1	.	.	CASSQDPRAEGDTQYF	TGCGCCAGCAGCCAAGATCCCAGGGCGGAAGGAGATACGCAGTATTTT
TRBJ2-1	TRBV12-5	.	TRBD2	CASGPTLAGIWAGEQFF	TGTGCTAGTGGTCCAACCTTAGCGGGAATATGGGCCGGGGAGCAGTTCTTC
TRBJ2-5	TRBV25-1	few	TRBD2	CASEERERGETQYF	TGTGCCAGCGAAGAGCGGGAGCGAGGAGAGACCCAGTACTTC
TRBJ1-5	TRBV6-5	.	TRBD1	CASRLDRGGDQPQHF	TGTGCCAGCAGGCTGGACAGGGGAGGGGATCAGCCCCAGCATTTT
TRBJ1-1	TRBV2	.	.	CAIEGNTEAFF	TGTGCCATCGAGGGCAACACTGAAGCTTTCTTT
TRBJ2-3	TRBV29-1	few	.	CSASPGDTQYF	TGCAGCGCCTCCCCAGGAGATACGCAGTATTTT
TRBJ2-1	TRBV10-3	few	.	CAISESQGNEQFF	TGTGCCATCAGTGAGTCGCAGGGGAATGAGCAGTTCTTC
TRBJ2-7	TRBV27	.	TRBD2	CASKSGSSYEQYF	TGTGCCAGCAAGAGCGGGAGTTCATACGAGCAGTACTTC
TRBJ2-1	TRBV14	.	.	CASSQGPTARMFF	TGTGCCAGCAGCCAAGGCCCGACAGCCAGGATGTTCTTC
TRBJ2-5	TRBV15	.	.	CATSRGSGIEETQYF	TGTGCCACCAGCAGAGGAAGTGGGATCGAAGAGACCCAGTACTTC
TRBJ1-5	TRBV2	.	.	CASSADYSNQPQHF	TGTGCCAGCAGCGCAGATTATAGCAATCAGCCCCAGCATTTT
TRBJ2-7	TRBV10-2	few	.	CASTRLGSGSYEQYF	TGCGCCAGCACGCGACTTGGCTCTGGCTCCTACGAGCAGTACTTC
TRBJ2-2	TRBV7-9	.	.	CASSIIRGTTGELFF	TGTGCCAGCAGCATTATCAGGGGTACCACCGGGGAGCTGTTTTTT
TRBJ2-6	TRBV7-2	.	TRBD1	CASSFGTGGFGANVLTF	TGTGCCAGCAGCTTCGGGACAGGGGGCTTTGGGGCCAACGTCCTGACTTTC
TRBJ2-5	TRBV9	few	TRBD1	CASSVVGQGLETQYF	TGTGCCAGCAGCGTAGTGGGACAGGGATTGGAGACCCAGTACTTC
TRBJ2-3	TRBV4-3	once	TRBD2	CASSPRLAGGEADTQYF	TGCGCCAGCAGCCCACGATTAGCGGGAGGTGAGGCAGATACGCAGTATTTT
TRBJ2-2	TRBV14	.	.	CASSPRLAAGELFF	TGTGCCAGCAGCCCCCGGTTAGCGGCCGGGGAGCTGTTTTTT
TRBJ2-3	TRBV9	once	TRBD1	CASSAGDREADTQYF	TGTGCCAGCAGCGCAGGGGACAGGGAGGCCGATACGCAGTATTTT
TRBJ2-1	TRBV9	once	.	CASSVAGDAYNEQFF	TGTGCCAGCAGCGTAGCGGGAGACGCCTACAATGAGCAGTTCTTC
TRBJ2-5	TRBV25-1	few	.	CASTGGRHLRGETQYF	TGTGCCAGCACTGGAGGGAGGCACCTCCGCGGGGAGACCCAGTACTTC
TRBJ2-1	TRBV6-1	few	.	CASSEYLPQFF	TGTGCCAGCAGTGAATACCTGCCGCAGTTCTTC
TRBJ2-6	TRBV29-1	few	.	CSVDGGTGANVLTF	TGCAGCGTTGATGGGGGGACTGGGGCCAACGTCCTGACTTTC
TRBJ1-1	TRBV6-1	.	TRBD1	CASSVDRAGTEAFF	TGTGCCAGCAGTGTTGACAGGGCGGGCACTGAAGCTTTCTTT
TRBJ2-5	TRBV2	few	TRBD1	CASSESDRTETQYF	TGTGCCAGCAGTGAGTCGGACAGGACAGAGACCCAGTACTTC
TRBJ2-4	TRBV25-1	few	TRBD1	CASSDYRGLRNIQYF	TGTGCCAGCAGTGACTACAGGGGGCTCAGAAACATTCAGTACTTC
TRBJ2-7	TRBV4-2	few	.	CASSQDSGTSYEQYF	TGTGCCAGCAGCCAAGACAGCGGAACCTCGTACGAGCAGTACTTC
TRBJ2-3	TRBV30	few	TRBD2	CAWSVGLAGATDTQYF	TGTGCCTGGAGTGTAGGATTAGCGGGAGCTACAGATACGCAGTATTTT
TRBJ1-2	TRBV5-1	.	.	CASSFEGGGYGYTF	TGCGCCAGCAGCTTCGAGGGAGGCGGCTATGGCTACACCTTC
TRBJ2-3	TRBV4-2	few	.	CASSQANNALDTQYF	TGTGCCAGCAGCCAGGCCAACAACGCTCTAGACACGCAGTATTTT
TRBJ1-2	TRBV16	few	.	CASSHRAGRYGYTF	TGTGCCAGCAGCCATCGCGCAGGGCGCTATGGCTACACCTTC
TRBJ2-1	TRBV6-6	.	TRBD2	CASVAGPYNEQFF	TGTGCCAGCGTAGCGGGACCTTACAATGAGCAGTTCTTC
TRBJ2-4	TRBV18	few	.	CASSPAEGNIQYF	TGTGCCAGCTCACCAGCGGAAGGAAACATTCAGTACTTC
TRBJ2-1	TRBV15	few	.	CATSRGRGFNNEQFF	TGTGCCACCAGCAGAGGAAGAGGGTTTAACAATGAGCAGTTCTTC
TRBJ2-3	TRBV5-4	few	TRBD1	CASSRDRPSTDTQYF	TGTGCCAGCAGCCGGGACAGGCCTAGCACAGATACGCAGTATTTT
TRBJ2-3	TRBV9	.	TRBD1	CASSVVPGGMTDTQYF	TGTGCCAGCAGCGTAGTCCCAGGGGGCATGACAGATACGCAGTATTTT
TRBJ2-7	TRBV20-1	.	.	CSARDPREQYF	TGCAGTGCTCGGGACCCGCGGGAGCAGTACTTC
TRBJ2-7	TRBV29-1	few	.	CSARSALSSQYF	TGCAGCGCCCGGTCAGCATTATCTTCGCAGTACTTC
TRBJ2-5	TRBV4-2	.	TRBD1	CASSQDDRGRGETQYF	TGTGCCAGCAGCCAAGACGACAGGGGGCGGGGAGAGACCCAGTACTTC
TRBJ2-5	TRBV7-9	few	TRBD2	CASSQTTSGPETQYF	TGTGCCAGCAGCCAGACGACTAGCGGGCCGGAGACCCAGTACTTC
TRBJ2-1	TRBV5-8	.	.	CASSLGQVGRDEQFF	TGTGCCAGCAGCTTGGGTCAGGTTGGCAGGGATGAGCAGTTCTTC
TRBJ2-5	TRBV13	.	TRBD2	CASSLRPVAGGQETQYF	TGTGCCAGCAGCCTTAGGCCCGTAGCGGGAGGGCAAGAGACCCAGTACTTC
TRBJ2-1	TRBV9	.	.	CASSVGPSRDEQFF	TGTGCCAGCAGCGTAGGCCCCAGCAGAGATGAACAGTTCTTC
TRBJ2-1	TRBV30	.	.	CAWSVQGSYNEQFF	TGTGCCTGGAGTGTACAGGGTTCCTACAATGAGCAGTTCTTC
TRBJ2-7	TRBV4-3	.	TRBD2	CASSSRLAGDLYEQYF	TGCGCCAGCAGCTCGCGACTAGCGGGGGACCTCTACGAGCAGTACTTC